A selection of T cell receptor beta chains follows, all from one sample in a study of identical twins. TCRdb reprocessed the 5' RACE reads with MiXCR, giving one entry per CDR3 protein. The repertoire holds 310,000 or so distinct CDR3 sequences, with 8% to 9% as singletons. The data also belong to a second study, concerning yellow fever vaccine responses in identical twins.

Sequenced: memory (CD45RO+) T cells sorted from blood. The source of these receptors is a woman aged 18-29 years in good health. The CDR3 runs from the conserved cysteine through the conserved F or W. D genes are given only for firm matches. Some rows have no size entry. The others give once, few or many, or a class for an expanded clone.

CDR3 length	J gene	V gene	clone size	D gene	CDR3 DNA	CDR3 protein
15	TRBJ2-1	TRBV5-4	few	TRBD1	TGTGCCAGCAGCATGGGACAGGGTAGTTTCAATGAGCAGTTCTTC	CASSMGQGSFNEQFF
12	TRBJ1-2	TRBV18	few	NA	TGTGCCAGCTCACCAGAGACTCTAGGCTACACCTTC	CASSPETLGYTF
16	TRBJ1-1	TRBV5-4	few	TRBD1	TGTGCCAGCAGCCGGACAGGGGCCAAGGGGAACACTGAAGCTTTCTTT	CASSRTGAKGNTEAFF
16	TRBJ2-2	TRBV24-1	few	NA	TGTGCCACCAGTGATCCGGGACTGAGGAACACCGGGGAGCTGTTTTTT	CATSDPGLRNTGELFF
15	TRBJ1-4	TRBV4-1	many	NA	TGCGCCAGCAGCCAAGCCCACTCCGGTAATGAAAAACTGTTTTTT	CASSQAHSGNEKLFF
12	TRBJ2-3	TRBV19	NA	NA	TGTGCCAGTAGCCGCGGTAAAGATACGCAGTATTTT	CASSRGKDTQYF
14	TRBJ2-1	TRBV20-1	NA	TRBD1	TGCAGTGCTAGAGACGGGACAGAAAACAATGAGCAGTTCTTC	CSARDGTENNEQFF
13	TRBJ1-5	TRBV12-3/TRBV12-4	many	TRBD1	TGTGCCAGCAGCAAACAGGGGGGGGAGCCCCAGCATTTT	CASSKQGGEPQHF
16	TRBJ2-7	TRBV6-5	NA	NA	TGTGCCAGCAGTTACACAACCCCGCTTCGATCCTACGAGCAGTACTTC	CASSYTTPLRSYEQYF
13	TRBJ2-7	TRBV20-1	NA	TRBD2	TGCAGTGGGCTAGCGGGTCGGTCCTACGAGCAGTACTTC	CSGLAGRSYEQYF
14	TRBJ1-6	TRBV6-1	many	TRBD1	TGTGCCAGCAGACAGGGGAACTATAATTCACCCCTCCACTTT	CASRQGNYNSPLHF
13	TRBJ2-5	TRBV7-7	many	TRBD1	TGTGCCAGCAGCGTACAGGGGTTGGAGACCCAGTACTTC	CASSVQGLETQYF
14	TRBJ1-1	TRBV4-1	many	NA	TGCGCCAGCAGCCAAGACGGCTTGAACACTGAAGCTTTCTTT	CASSQDGLNTEAFF
14	TRBJ2-5	TRBV5-1	NA	TRBD2	TGCGCCAGCAGCCTAGCGGGAGGTGGGAAGACCCAGTACTTC	CASSLAGGGKTQYF
13	TRBJ2-2	TRBV7-2	many	NA	TGTGCCAGCAGCTTAGAAGGGTTTGGGGAGCTGTTTTTT	CASSLEGFGELFF
15	TRBJ1-5	TRBV6-2/TRBV6-3	NA	NA	TGTGCCAGCAGCCGGTTAAGTAGAAGCAATCAGCCCCAGCATTTT	CASSRLSRSNQPQHF
17	TRBJ1-5	TRBV24-1	NA	TRBD1	TGTGCCACCAGTGCTCCTTCCGGGACAGGGCGACATCAGCCCCAGCATTTT	CATSAPSGTGRHQPQHF